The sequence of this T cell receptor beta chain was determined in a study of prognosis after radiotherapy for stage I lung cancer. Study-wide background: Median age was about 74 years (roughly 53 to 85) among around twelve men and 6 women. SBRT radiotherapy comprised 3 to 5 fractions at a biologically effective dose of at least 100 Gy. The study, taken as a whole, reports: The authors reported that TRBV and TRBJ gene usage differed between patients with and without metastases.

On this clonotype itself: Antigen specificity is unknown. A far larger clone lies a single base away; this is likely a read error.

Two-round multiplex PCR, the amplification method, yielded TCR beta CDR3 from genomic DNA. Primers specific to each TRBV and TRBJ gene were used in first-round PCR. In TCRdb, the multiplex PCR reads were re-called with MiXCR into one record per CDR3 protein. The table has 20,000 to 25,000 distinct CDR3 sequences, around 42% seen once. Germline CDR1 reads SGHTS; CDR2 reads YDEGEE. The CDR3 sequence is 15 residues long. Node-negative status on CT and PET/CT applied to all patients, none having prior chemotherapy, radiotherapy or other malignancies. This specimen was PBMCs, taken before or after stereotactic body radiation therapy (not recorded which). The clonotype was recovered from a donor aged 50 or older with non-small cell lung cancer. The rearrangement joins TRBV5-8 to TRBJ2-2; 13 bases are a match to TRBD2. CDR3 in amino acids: CDSSLLAGGDGELFF. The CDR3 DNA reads TGTGACAGCAGCTTACTAGCGGGAGGGGACGGGGAGCTGTTTTTT.